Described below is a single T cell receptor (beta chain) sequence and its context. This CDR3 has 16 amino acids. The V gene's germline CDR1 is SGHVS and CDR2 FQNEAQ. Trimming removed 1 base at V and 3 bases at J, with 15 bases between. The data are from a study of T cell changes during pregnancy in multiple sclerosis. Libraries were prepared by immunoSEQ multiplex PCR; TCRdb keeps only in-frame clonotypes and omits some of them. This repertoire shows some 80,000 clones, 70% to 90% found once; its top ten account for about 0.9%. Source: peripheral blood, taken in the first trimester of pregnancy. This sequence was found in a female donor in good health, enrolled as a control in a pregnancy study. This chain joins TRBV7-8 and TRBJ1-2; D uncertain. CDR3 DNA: TGTGCCAGCAGCTTAGTCGCGGGGATTCCGTACTATGGCTACACCTTC. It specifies CASSLVAGIPYYGYTF.